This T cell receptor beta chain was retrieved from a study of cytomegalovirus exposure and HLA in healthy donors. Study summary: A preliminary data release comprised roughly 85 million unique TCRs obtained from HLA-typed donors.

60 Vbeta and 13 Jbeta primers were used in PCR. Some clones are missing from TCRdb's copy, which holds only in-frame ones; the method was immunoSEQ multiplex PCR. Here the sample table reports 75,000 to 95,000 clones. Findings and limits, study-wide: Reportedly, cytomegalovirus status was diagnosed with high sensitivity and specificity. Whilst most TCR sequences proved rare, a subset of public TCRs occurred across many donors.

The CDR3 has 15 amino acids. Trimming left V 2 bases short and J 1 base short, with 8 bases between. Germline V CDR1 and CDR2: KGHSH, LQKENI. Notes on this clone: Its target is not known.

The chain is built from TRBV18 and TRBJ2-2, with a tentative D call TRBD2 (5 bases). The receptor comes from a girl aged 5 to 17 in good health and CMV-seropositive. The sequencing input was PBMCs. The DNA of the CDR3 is TGTGCCAGCTCACCAGCTAGCCTGAACACCGGGGAGCTGTTTTTT. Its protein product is CASSPASLNTGELFF.